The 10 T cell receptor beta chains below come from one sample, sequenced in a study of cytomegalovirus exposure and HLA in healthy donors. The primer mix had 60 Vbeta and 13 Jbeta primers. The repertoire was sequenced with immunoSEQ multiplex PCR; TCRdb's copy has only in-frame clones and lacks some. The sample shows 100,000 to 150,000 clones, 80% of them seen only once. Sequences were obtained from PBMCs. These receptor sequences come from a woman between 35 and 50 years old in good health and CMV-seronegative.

CDR3 amino acids: CASSQVRDSLYEQYF. The DNA for the CDR3 is TGCGCCAGCAGCCAAGTCCGGGACAGTTTGTACGAGCAGTACTTC. The gene calls are TRBV4-1 and TRBJ2-7; 7 positions match TRBD1. CDR3 length: 15 amino acids. Germline values: CDR1 MGHRA, CDR2 YSYEKL. The ends lost 1 base at V and 4 bases at J; junction bases unmatched: 7.

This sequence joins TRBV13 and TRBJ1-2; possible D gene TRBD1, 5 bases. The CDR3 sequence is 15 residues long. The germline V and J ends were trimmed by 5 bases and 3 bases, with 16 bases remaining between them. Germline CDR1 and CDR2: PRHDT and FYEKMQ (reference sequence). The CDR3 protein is CASSDGGGKDYGYTF. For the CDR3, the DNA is TGTGCCAGCAGCGATGGCGGGGGGAAGGACTATGGCTACACCTTC.

For the CDR3, the DNA is TGTGCCAGCAGTATGGGACAGGGTCGCGACGAGCAGTACTTC. Its protein is CASSMGQGRDEQYF. V gene TRBV27 combines with J gene TRBJ2-7, with 9 nucleotides matching TRBD1. V was clipped by 5 bases and J by 5 bases; unmatched bases: 7. The CDR3 has 14 residues. The germline V gene has CDR1 MNHEY and CDR2 SMNVEV (reference sequence).

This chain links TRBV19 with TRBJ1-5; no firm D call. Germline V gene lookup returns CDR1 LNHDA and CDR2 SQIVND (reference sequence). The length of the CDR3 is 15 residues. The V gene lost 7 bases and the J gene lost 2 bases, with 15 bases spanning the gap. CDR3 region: CASKQVAAGNQPQHF. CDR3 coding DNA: TGTGCCAGTAAGCAGGTGGCAGCGGGCAATCAGCCCCAGCATTTT.

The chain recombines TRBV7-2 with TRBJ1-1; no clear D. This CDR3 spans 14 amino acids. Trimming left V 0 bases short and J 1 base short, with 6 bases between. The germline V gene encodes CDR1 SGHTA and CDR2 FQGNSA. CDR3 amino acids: CASSLAIQNTEAFF. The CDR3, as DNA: TGTGCCAGCAGCTTAGCGATACAGAACACTGAAGCTTTCTTT.

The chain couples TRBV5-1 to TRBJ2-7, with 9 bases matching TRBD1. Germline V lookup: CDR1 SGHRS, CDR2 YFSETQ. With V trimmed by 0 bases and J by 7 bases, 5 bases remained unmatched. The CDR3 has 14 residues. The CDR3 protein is CASSLVGTGCEQYF. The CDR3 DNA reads TGCGCCAGCAGCTTGGTGGGGACAGGGTGTGAGCAGTACTTC.

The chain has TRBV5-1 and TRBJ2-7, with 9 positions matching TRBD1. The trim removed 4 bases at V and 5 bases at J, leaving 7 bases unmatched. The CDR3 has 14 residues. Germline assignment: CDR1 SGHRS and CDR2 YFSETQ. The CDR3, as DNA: TGCGCCAGCAGCCGAGGGACAGGGCCCCACGAGCAGTACTTC. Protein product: CASSRGTGPHEQYF.

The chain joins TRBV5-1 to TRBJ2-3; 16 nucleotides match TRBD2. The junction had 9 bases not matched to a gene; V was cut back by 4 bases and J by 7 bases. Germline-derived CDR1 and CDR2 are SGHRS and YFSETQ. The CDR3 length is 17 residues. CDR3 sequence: CASSQGTSGGATYTQYF. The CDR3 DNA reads TGCGCCAGCAGCCAGGGGACTAGCGGGGGGGCCACTTATACGCAGTATTTT.

CDR3 protein: CASSLGGTVSNEQFF. CDR3 bases: TGTGCCAGCAGTTTAGGTGGGACAGTTAGTAATGAGCAGTTCTTC. V usage is TRBV27 and J usage is TRBJ2-1; 7 nucleotides agree with TRBD1. The CDR3 extends over 15 amino acids. V shed 2 bases, J shed 7 bases, and the junction held 8 bases outside the gene matches. Germline assignment: CDR1 MNHEY and CDR2 SMNVEV (reference sequence).

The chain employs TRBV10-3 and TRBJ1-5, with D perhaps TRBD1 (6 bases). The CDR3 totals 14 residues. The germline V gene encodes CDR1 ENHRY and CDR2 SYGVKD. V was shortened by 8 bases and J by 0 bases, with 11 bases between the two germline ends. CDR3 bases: TGTGCCATCCAAGGGACAAATAGCAATCAGCCCCAGCATTTT. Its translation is CAIQGTNSNQPQHF.